This T cell receptor beta chain was identified during a study of T cell repertoires and HLA-DP antigens. Study background: Donor ages ranged from 18-to-29 to 60-to-69; a couple of men, one woman.

With regard to this clone: Its matching antigen is unknown.

The CDR3 has 19 residues. The ends lost 2 bases at V and 7 bases at J; junction bases unmatched: 22. The germline V gene encodes CDR1 SGHTA and CDR2 FQGNSA. Assay used: immunoSEQ multiplex PCR; TCRdb lists only in-frame clones, some missing. This table has about 110,000 clones, roughly 92% appearing once. This clonotype was sampled from a woman aged 18-29 years in good health and CMV-seronegative. This chain uses TRBV7-2 with TRBJ2-5; 7 positions agree with TRBD1. Material: CD4+ T cells from PBMCs. DNA for the CDR3: TGTGCCAGCAGCTTACTGGCCACTTTGTGGCAGGGGGTCAGGGGGACCCAGTACTTC. Its protein product is CASSLLATLWQGVRGTQYF.